This T cell receptor (beta chain) emerged from a study of blood T cell repertoires in COVID-19. Study details: COVID-19 samples, acute and convalescent, were from the United States, Italy and Spain. PBMCs, B-cell-depleted T cells, or T cells provided the cDNA or gDNA that made up the material.

In the source study's methods: Amplification of reference gene primers was used by the study to estimate nucleated cell counts. Using immunoSEQ multiplex PCR, the repertoire was profiled, and TCRdb retains in-frame clones only, with some absent. V, J and clone size were drawn from that table, and D and trimming were deduced from the DNA. The sample shows over 110,000 clones, around 80% of them seen only once. Germline V lookup: CDR1 MDHEN, CDR2 SYDVKM. There are 11 residues in the CDR3. The chain is built from TRBV28 and TRBJ1-4, with D unclear. The sample was peripheral blood. The receptor comes from a man aged 55-75 years with active or convalescent COVID-19. The CDR3 nucleotides are TGTGGGGCACACTCTAATGAAAAACTGTTTTTT. Its translation: CGAHSNEKLFF.